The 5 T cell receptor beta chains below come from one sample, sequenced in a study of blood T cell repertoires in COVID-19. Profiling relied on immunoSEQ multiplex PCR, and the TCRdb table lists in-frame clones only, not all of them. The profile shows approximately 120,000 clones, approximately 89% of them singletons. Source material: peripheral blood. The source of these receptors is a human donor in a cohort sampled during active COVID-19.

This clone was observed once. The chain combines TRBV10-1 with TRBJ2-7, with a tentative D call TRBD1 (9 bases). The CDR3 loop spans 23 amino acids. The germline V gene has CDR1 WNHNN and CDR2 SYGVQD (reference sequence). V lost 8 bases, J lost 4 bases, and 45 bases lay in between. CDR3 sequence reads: CASRGTTSGTGLFRTSLEYEQYV. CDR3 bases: TGCGCCAGCCGGGGAACGACCTCCGGGACAGGGTTATTCCGGACTAGCCTAGAATACGAGCAGTACGTC.

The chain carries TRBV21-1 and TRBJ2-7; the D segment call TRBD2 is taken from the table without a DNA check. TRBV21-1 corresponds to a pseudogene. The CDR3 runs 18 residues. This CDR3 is CASSKGFSDRRGLYEQYV. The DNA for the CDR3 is TGTGCCAGCAGCAAAGGGTTCAGTGACCGTCGGGGTCTTTACGAGCAGTACGTC.

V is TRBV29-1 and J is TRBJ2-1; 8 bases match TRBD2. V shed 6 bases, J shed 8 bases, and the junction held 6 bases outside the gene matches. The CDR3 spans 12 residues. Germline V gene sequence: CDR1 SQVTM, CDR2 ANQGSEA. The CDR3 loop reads CSVRSGNYEQFF. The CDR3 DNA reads TGCAGCGTCCGTAGCGGGAACTATGAGCAGTTCTTC.

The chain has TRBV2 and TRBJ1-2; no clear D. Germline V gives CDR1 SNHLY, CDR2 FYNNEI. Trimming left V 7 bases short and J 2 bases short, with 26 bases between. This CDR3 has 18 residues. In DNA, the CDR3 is TGTGCCAGCACCTCCGAGGGAGGCGGAGGGTTTGCGAACTATGGCTACACCTTC. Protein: CASTSEGGGGFANYGYTF.

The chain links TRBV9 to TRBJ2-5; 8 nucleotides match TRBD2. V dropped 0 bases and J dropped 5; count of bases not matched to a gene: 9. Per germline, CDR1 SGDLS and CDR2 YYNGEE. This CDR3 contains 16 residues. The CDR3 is CASSVGGGRLGETQYF. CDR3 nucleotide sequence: TGTGCCAGCAGCGTAGGTGGCGGGAGGTTGGGGGAGACCCAGTACTTC. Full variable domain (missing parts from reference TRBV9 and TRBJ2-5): DSGVTQTPKHLITATGQRVTLRCSPRSGDLSVYWYQQSLDQGLQFLIQYYNGEERAKGNILERFSAQQFPDLHSELNLSSLELGDSALYFCASSVGGGRLGETQYFGPGTRLLVL.